One and the same sample provided the 7 T cell receptor beta chains below, sequenced in a study of long-term antiretroviral therapy in people with HIV. Running of the v3.0 immunoSEQ assay took place at survey level. Generated by immunoSEQ multiplex PCR, the TCRdb table keeps only in-frame clones and is missing some. The profile shows about 43,000 clones, about nine tenths of them singletons. The sequences come from unsorted PBMCs, collected 0.1 years before starting antiretroviral therapy. The source of these receptors is a woman between 50 and 59 years old with HIV.

The V gene is TRBV21-1, the J gene TRBJ2-7; the D segment call TRBD1 is taken from the table without a DNA check. TRBV21-1 has pseudogene status. The CDR3 length is 14 residues. CDR3 nucleotides: TGTGCCAGCACCGTTAAGACAGTCTCCTACGAGCAGTACTTC. Translation: CASTVKTVSYEQYF.

The J gene is TRBJ1-3, the V gene TRBV6-5; 9 bases line up with TRBD1. The CDR3 length is 14 residues. J lost 2 bases, V lost 8 bases, and 4 bases had no gene match. Per the germline V gene, CDR1 is MNHEY and CDR2 is SVGAGI. In nucleotides, the CDR3 is TGTGCCAGCGGTAGGACAGGGGCTGGAAACACCATATATTTT. Amino acid sequence: CASGRTGAGNTIYF.

The V gene is TRBV10-3, the J gene TRBJ1-2, with D possibly matching TRBD1 (6 bases). This CDR3 region has 14 residues. Germline CDR1 ENHRY, CDR2 SYGVKD. Trimming removed 0 bases from V and 7 bases from J, with 12 bases in between. CDR3 residues: CAISESSGGGGYTF. CDR3 bases: TGTGCCATCAGTGAGTCGTCGGGGGGCGGTGGCTACACCTTC.

This clone was counted between two and nine times. The chain couples TRBV5-1 to TRBJ1-2, with 10 bases identical to TRBD1. Germline-derived CDR1 and CDR2 are SGHRS and YFSETQ. The CDR3 is made up of 15 amino acids. V was clipped by 3 bases and J by 1 base; unmatched bases: 3. The CDR3 protein is CASSWTGGLNYGYTF. CDR3 coding DNA: TGCGCCAGCAGCTGGACAGGGGGACTTAACTATGGCTACACCTTC.

A word on this clone: Within the sample, other DNA sequences also encode this same CDR3. The V gene is TRBV10-3, the J gene TRBJ1-5; D is unresolved. Germline V gene lookup returns CDR1 ENHRY and CDR2 SYGVKD. V shed 0 bases and J shed 4 bases, with 7 bases lying between them. This CDR3 contains 14 residues. The CDR3 DNA reads TGTGCCATCAGTGAGTCAGGTGGGAATCAGCCCCAGCATTTT. Residues: CAISESGGNQPQHF.

The rearrangement joins TRBV6-6 to TRBJ2-6; 7 bases are shared with TRBD1. The CDR3 is made up of 16 amino acids. Per germline, CDR1 MNHNY and CDR2 SVGAGI (reference sequence). Losses at the gene ends were 5 bases for V and 3 bases for J; bases not matched to a gene: 7. The CDR3 spells CASSTMTGYGANVLTF. For the CDR3, the DNA is TGTGCCAGCAGTACAATGACAGGGTATGGGGCCAACGTCCTGACTTTC.

V is TRBV9 and J is TRBJ1-5; D is ambiguous. Trimming removed 0 bases from V and 0 bases from J, with 7 bases in between. The germline V gene has CDR1 SGDLS and CDR2 YYNGEE. The CDR3 is 15 amino acids. In nucleotides, the CDR3 is TGTGCCAGCAGCGTAGGCTACAATAGCAATCAGCCCCAGCATTTT. Amino acids: CASSVGYNSNQPQHF.